A single sample is the source of the 14 T cell receptor beta chains below, sequenced in a study of siplizumab effects on memory and regulatory T cells. Measured with immunoSEQ multiplex PCR; TCRdb has only the in-frame clones, and not every one. The sample includes over 60,000 clones, less than 95% of them seen just once. The sequenced material came from CD8+ T cells sorted from blood. Source of these receptors: a human donor in good health.

The rearrangement uses TRBV7-9 and TRBJ1-1; 9 bases match TRBD1. Germline V gene lookup returns CDR1 SEHNR and CDR2 FQNEAQ (reference sequence). J lost 4 bases, V lost 1 base, and 16 bases had no gene match. The CDR3 consists of 19 residues. CDR3 DNA sequence: TGTGCCAGCAGCTTAGAGCACGACTCAATACAGGGGGCGCCCACTGAAGCTTTCTTT. Its translation: CASSLEHDSIQGAPTEAFF.

The chain uses TRBV5-1 and TRBJ1-1; D gene uncertain. This CDR3 is built from 13 residues. CDR1 is SGHRS, CDR2 YFSETQ, per germline. Trimming pared 0 bases from V and 0 bases from J, leaving 3 bases between. The CDR3 DNA is TGCGCCAGCAGCTTGGGTGTGAACACTGAAGCTTTCTTT. As protein: CASSLGVNTEAFF.

V and J are TRBV5-6 and TRBJ1-1; D remains unclear. This CDR3 is 14 amino acids long. V shed 0 bases and J shed 0 bases, with 6 bases lying between them. CDR1 and CDR2 from the germline V gene are SGHDT and YYEEEE. The CDR3 DNA reads TGTGCCAGCAGCTTGGCCGATATGAACACTGAAGCTTTCTTT. This sequence encodes CASSLADMNTEAFF.

The chain employs TRBV5-6 and TRBJ2-6; D gene uncertain. Trimming took off 0 bases at V and 4 bases at J, with 8 bases between the two ends. CDR3 length: 15 residues. The germline gives CDR1 SGHDT, CDR2 YYEEEE. The CDR3 region has the DNA TGTGCCAGCAGCTTGGCCTCTCTGGGGGCCAACGTCCTGACTTTC. It is translated as CASSLASLGANVLTF.

J is TRBJ2-7 and V is TRBV19, with a weak D call TRBD1 (5 bases). The CDR3 contains 12 residues. CDR1 LNHDA and CDR2 SQIVND come from the germline V gene (reference sequence). V was shortened by 6 bases and J by 2 bases, with 8 bases between the two germline ends. CDR3 coding DNA: TGTGCCAGTAGCTTAGGGGCCTACGAGCAGTACTTC. Protein product: CASSLGAYEQYF.

This chain joins TRBV18 and TRBJ2-7; a possible D gene is TRBD1 (6 bases). This CDR3 spans 14 amino acids. Trimming pared 3 bases from V and 4 bases from J, leaving 13 bases between. Germline V gives CDR1 KGHSH, CDR2 LQKENI. The CDR3 DNA is TGTGCCAGCTCACCGCATGAGGACAGATACGAGCAGTACTTC. Amino acids: CASSPHEDRYEQYF.

The chain employs TRBV27 and TRBJ1-2, with 8 positions matching TRBD1. This CDR3 is 12 amino acids long. The J segment lost 3 bases and the V segment lost 6 bases, leaving 0 bases of the junction unmatched. Germline V gives CDR1 MNHEY, CDR2 SMNVEV (reference sequence). The CDR3 DNA is TGTGCCAGCAGGACAGGGGACTATGGCTACACCTTC. This sequence encodes CASRTGDYGYTF.

This clone was recorded once. The chain couples TRBV30 to TRBJ2-5, with no clear D. This CDR3 has 16 amino acids. The germline V gene encodes CDR1 GTSNPN and CDR2 SVGIG (reference sequence). Trimming took 1 base from V and 5 from J, leaving 20 bases between them. The CDR3 here is CAWSDSRTVLGETQYF. CDR3 nucleotide sequence: TGTGCCTGGAGTGACTCGCGTACCGTCTTGGGGGAGACCCAGTACTTC.

The chain recombines TRBV6-5 with TRBJ2-2; possibly TRBD2 for D (7 bases). Germline CDR1 reads MNHEY; CDR2 reads SVGAGI. The CDR3 extends over 14 amino acids. Trimming took off 8 bases at V and 6 bases at J, with 16 bases between the two ends. The CDR3 reads CASLGWEGAGELFF. CDR3 in DNA: TGTGCCAGCCTGGGGTGGGAGGGGGCCGGGGAGCTGTTTTTT.

The rearrangement joins TRBV11-3 to TRBJ2-1; 7 nucleotides agree with TRBD2. Germline V gene lookup returns CDR1 SGHNT and CDR2 YENEEA. This CDR3 contains 15 residues. V shed 3 bases and J 9 bases; nucleotides not matched to a gene: 11. CDR3 sequence (DNA): TGTGCCAGCAGCTTGGTGGTCGGGAGGCACGGTGAGCAGTTCTTC. This gives the protein CASSLVVGRHGEQFF. The entire variable domain, with the rest obtained from reference TRBV11-3 and TRBJ2-1, is as follows: EAGVVQSPRYKIIEKKQPVAFWCNPISGHNTLYWYLQNLGQGPELLIRYENEEAVDDSQLPKDRFSAERLKGVDSTLKIQPAELGDSAVYLCASSLVVGRHGEQFFGPGTRLTVL.

The chain combines TRBV13 with TRBJ2-6; TRBD1 is a possible D gene (6 bases). CDR1 is PRHDT, CDR2 FYEKMQ, per germline (reference sequence). This CDR3 contains 17 residues. Trimming stripped 5 bases from V and 0 bases from J, with 14 bases between. CDR3 region: CASSRRGSYSGANVLTF. The CDR3 region has the DNA TGTGCCAGCAGCCGCAGGGGTTCTTACTCTGGGGCCAACGTCCTGACTTTC. Using reference TRBV13 and TRBJ2-6 for the parts outside the CDR3, the full variable domain is AAGVIQSPRHLIKEKRETATLKCYPIPRHDTVYWYQQGPGQDPQFLISFYEKMQSDKGSIPDRFSAQQFSDYHSELNMSSLELGDSALYFCASSRRGSYSGANVLTFGAGSRLTVL.

The J gene is TRBJ1-1, the V gene TRBV29-1; D gene uncertain. The CDR3 spans 12 residues. V was pared by 0 bases and J by 7 bases, with 9 bases between. The V gene's germline CDR1 is SQVTM and CDR2 ANQGSEA. CDR3 in DNA: TGCAGCGTTGAAGATTCCGAGTATGAAGCTTTCTTT. It encodes CSVEDSEYEAFF. Full variable domain (remainder filled in from reference TRBV29-1 and TRBJ1-1): SAVISQKPSRDICQRGTSLTIQCQVDSQVTMMFWYRQQPGQSLTLIATANQGSEATYESGFVIDKFPISRPNLTFSTLTVSNMSPEDSSIYLCSVEDSEYEAFFGQGTRLTVV.

The chain combines TRBV18 with TRBJ2-2; TRBD2 matches at 13 bases. The V segment lost 3 bases and the J segment 3 bases; nucleotides outside the gene matches: 1. From germline, CDR1 is KGHSH and CDR2 LQKENI. The CDR3 has 16 residues. The CDR3 DNA sequence: TGTGCCAGCTCACCGACTAGCGGGAGGCACACCGGGGAGCTGTTTTTT. Translating it yields CASSPTSGRHTGELFF. The variable domain in full, with the rest retrieved from reference TRBV18 and TRBJ2-2, is NAGVMQNPRHLVRRRGQEARLRCSPMKGHSHVYWYRQLPEEGLKFMVYLQKENIIDESGMPKERFSAEFPKEGPSILRIQQVVRGDSAAYFCASSPTSGRHTGELFFGEGSRLTVL.

The V call is TRBV19, the J call TRBJ2-3; perhaps TRBD1 as D (5 bases). V lost 3 bases to trimming and J lost 2 bases, with 9 bases between them. Germline assignment: CDR1 LNHDA and CDR2 SQIVND (reference sequence). The CDR3 extends over 14 amino acids. The CDR3 loop reads CASSISDTTDTQYF. CDR3 sequence (DNA): TGTGCCAGTAGTATTTCGGACACCACAGATACGCAGTATTTT.